This T cell receptor (beta chain) was identified during a study of control samples from healthy donors and cancer patients. This clone was seen a single time. TCRdb's table, derived via immunoSEQ multiplex PCR, lists solely in-frame clones and lacks some. The table shows some 110,000 clones, with 80% to 90% occurring only once. CDR1 and CDR2 from the germline V gene are LNHDA and SQIVND (reference sequence). The V end lost 3 bases, the J end lost 2 bases, and 11 bases lay between the germline ends. The CDR3 totals 15 residues. The genes are TRBV19 and TRBJ2-1; a possible D gene is TRBD1 (6 bases). The sequence was collected from a woman aged 45-65 years with colorectal cancer. The material sequenced was PBMCs. As DNA, the CDR3 is TGTGCCAGTAGTATTAGTTCAGGGGCCTACAATGAGCAGTTCTTC. This translates into CASSISSGAYNEQFF. Full variable domain (remainder filled in from reference TRBV19 and TRBJ2-1): DGGITQSPKYLFRKEGQNVTLSCEQNLNHDAMYWYRQDPGQGLRLIYYSQIVNDFQKGDIAEGYSVSREKKESFPLTVTSAQKNPTAFYLCASSISSGAYNEQFFGPGTRLTVL.